This T cell receptor beta chain was identified during a study of blood T cell repertoires in COVID-19 (dated by TCRdb to about 2020). Context from the whole study: Collaborator samples came from the United States, Italy and Spain and covered acute and convalescent phases of COVID-19. The prospective study material was composed of cDNA or gDNA derived from T cells, B-cell-depleted T cells, or PBMCs. Deeply sampled blood TCRbeta repertoires from subjects exposed to, actively infected with, or recovered from COVID-19 were included in the dataset. The repertoires were released in a freely available public database meant as a resource for research on the immune response to SARS-CoV-2. Samples were obtained from the ongoing ImmuneRACE study (first 160 participants) and from 1,254 subjects provided by 6 global collaborators. The sample metadata nearly always contained a de-identified subject ID, COVID-19 status, age in years and sex. HLA class I and class II types, where available, came from metadata supplied by the sample provider rather than from assay-based typing.

The collaborating institutions used their own protocols to collect whole blood in K2EDTA tubes. For TCRbeta analysis, collaborator samples were shipped as frozen whole blood, as isolated PBMCs, or as DNA extracted from either sample type. TCRbeta CDR3 regions were amplified from genomic DNA using the immunoSEQ Assay, a bias-controlled multiplex PCR. The study's own analysis went as follows. The number of nucleated cells in each sample was estimated by amplification of reference gene primers within the assay. To quantify the absolute abundance of each unique TCRbeta CDR3 rearrangement, sequence reads were collapsed and filtered. Productive Simpson clonality was computed per sample as the square root of Simpson's diversity index over productive rearrangements. Sourced from immuneACCESS, this table was stored by TCRdb with only in-frame sequences that have V and J called. A share of the clones is absent; for the studies checked, an unresolved V gene accounts for under half, and the remainder has no known explanation. V, J and clone size are taken as reported in that table, and D and trimming were inferred from the DNA itself. The sample includes roughly 200,000 clones, with around nine tenths observed a single time. The leading ten clones occupy 2.7% of the sample.

This clone showed up just once. Its antigen is still unknown. No base-level quality is on record; no much larger clone is a single base apart. Paper-wide results and their limitations: How much clinical and demographic metadata was included differed by source and by participant, and the metadata was provided uncurated.

V is reduced by 5 bases and J by 1 base, leaving a spacing of 3 bases between them. The CDR3 starts with the cysteine, ends with the phenylalanine, and has 11 residues. Only the CDR3 part of the read is kept: 33 bases, read in frame from the first base. CDR1 and CDR2, looked up from the germline V gene, are SNHLY and FYNNEI. The sequence is built from TRBV2 and TRBJ2-7; there is no confident call for the D gene. Sequencing used peripheral blood. This clonotype was obtained from a man aged 35-49 years with active or convalescent COVID-19. CDR3 region: CASSQSYEQYF. At the DNA level, the sequence is TGTGCCAGCAGTCAATCCTACGAGCAGTACTTC.